This T cell receptor beta chain comes out of a study of blood T cell repertoires in COVID-19. Study-wide context: Samples taken during acute and convalescent COVID-19 were collected in the United States, Italy and Spain. In each case, the material was cDNA or gDNA derived from T cells, B-cell-depleted T cells, or PBMCs.

Per the authors' pipeline: Reference gene primer amplification gave nucleated cell count estimates. The data were produced by immunoSEQ multiplex PCR, yet TCRdb's version contains in-frame clones alone and is incomplete. Clone size and the V and J calls come from that table; the DNA yielded D and trimming. The sample has 80,000 to 100,000 clones; roughly 82% are singletons. The length of the CDR3 is 13 residues. Germline V gene sequence: CDR1 MRHNA, CDR2 SNTAGT. The V segment lost 4 bases and the J segment 9 bases; nucleotides outside the gene matches: 5. What was sequenced was peripheral blood. The chain employs TRBV6-4 and TRBJ2-3, with 9 nucleotides matching TRBD2. This TCR derives from a man in his sixties or seventies with active or convalescent COVID-19. The CDR3 DNA reads TGTGCCAGCAGTGTCACGCTAGCGGGGACGCAGTATTTT. This encodes CASSVTLAGTQYF.